This T cell receptor (beta chain) derives from a study of cytomegalovirus exposure and HLA in healthy donors. Background on the study: Tens of millions of unique TCR sequences came from HLA-typed donors in an early release.

This clone turned up a few times. Its specificity is not known. The PCR contained 60 Vbeta and 13 Jbeta primers. Produced via immunoSEQ multiplex PCR; TCRdb's table is partial and in-frame only. The table records 95,000 to 150,000 clones, around 81% of them present only once. Regarding the study as a whole: In vitro data verified a few CMV-associated chains as specific for CMV antigens. Cytomegalovirus-associated TCR beta chains were listed, numbering around 150. For most TCR sequences rarity was the rule, although some public TCRs occurred in many donors.

Trimming took 4 bases from V and 5 from J; bases not matched to a gene: 3. In germline, CDR1 is SGHRS, CDR2 YFSETQ. There are 13 residues in the CDR3. The sequencing sample was made of PBMCs. The chain joins TRBV5-1 to TRBJ2-3; 8 bases line up with TRBD2. The receptor was derived from a female donor in good health and CMV-seronegative. The DNA of the CDR3 is TGCGCCAGCAGCCACGGGAGGGAAGATACGCAGTATTTT. Protein sequence: CASSHGREDTQYF.